The TCR beta chain under discussion was sequenced for a study of cytomegalovirus exposure and HLA in healthy donors. Across the whole study: The 110 or so validation repertoires, a later analysis reported, used the same platform as the approximately 670 first-cohort repertoires. General study findings and limits: The authors enumerated 150 to 200 TCR beta chains as linked to cytomegalovirus. It was confirmed in vitro that a few of the CMV-associated chains were specific for CMV antigens. Reported results showed that the classifier diagnosed cytomegalovirus status with high specificity and sensitivity.

A remark on this clone: No antigen is known for it.

Germline CDR1 SGHTA, CDR2 FQGTGA. The ends lost 5 bases at V and 0 bases at J; junction bases unmatched: 3. The CDR3 is made up of 14 amino acids. The data were produced by immunoSEQ multiplex PCR, yet TCRdb's version contains in-frame clones alone and is incomplete. The top ten clones hold 2% to 2.5% of a sample with 150,000 to 200,000 clones, approximately 86% of them seen once. This chain connects TRBV7-3 to TRBJ2-5; TRBD1 agrees at 7 bases. What was sequenced was PBMCs. The TCR was taken from a man aged 30 to 45 in good health and CMV-seropositive. The chain's CDR3 is CASSLGTDQETQYF. CDR3 DNA sequence: TGTGCCAGCAGCCTCGGGACAGACCAAGAGACCCAGTACTTC.